Detailed here is one TCR beta chain. The source of the sample is a study of cytomegalovirus exposure and HLA in healthy donors. Study summary: HLA-typed donors contributed approximately 92 million unique TCRs, which were held in an early data release.

13 Jbeta primers and 60 Vbeta primers were used for the PCR. The assay was immunoSEQ multiplex PCR, and TCRdb's table has in-frame clones only and misses some. Among around 200,000 clones listed, over 80% were seen once. J was trimmed by 6 bases and V by 3 bases; bases with no gene match: 8. The CDR3 spans 15 residues. Germline V gene data show CDR1 as GTSNPN and CDR2 as SVGIG (reference sequence). The sample was PBMCs. The receptor was derived from a woman between 45 and 65 years old in good health and CMV-seropositive. The rearrangement joins TRBV30 to TRBJ2-3; 11 bases are shared with TRBD2. The CDR3 is CAWRRLAGSFDTQYF. The DNA for the CDR3 is TGTGCCTGGAGGAGACTAGCGGGGTCCTTTGATACGCAGTATTTT.